This is a list of T cell receptor beta chains from one sample in a study of blood T cell repertoires in COVID-19. Repertoires were generated with immunoSEQ multiplex PCR, while TCRdb's copy carries only in-frame clones and drops some. The sample contains some 200,000 clones, approximately 83% of which appear only once. Sequenced sample: peripheral blood. Receptors originate from a woman in her fifties or sixties with acute or convalescent COVID-19. Both conserved end residues are part of each CDR3. D genes are given only for firm matches. Size values are once, few and many counts, or a class for expanded clones, and some rows have none.

>TRBV25-1|-|TRBJ1-1|-
CASSEGGTEAFF
TGTGCCAGCAGTGAGGGGGGCACTGAAGCTTTCTTT
>TRBV11-1|-|TRBJ2-7|-
CASRGLDDEQYF
TGTGCCAGCAGGGGGCTTGACGACGAGCAGTACTTC
>TRBV6-6|-|TRBJ2-6|-
CASTQTGANVLTF
TGTGCCAGCACCCAGACTGGGGCCAACGTCCTGACTTTC
>TRBV5-1|once|TRBJ2-7|TRBD2
CASSPRTSGGALEQYF
TGCGCCAGCAGCCCCCGGACTAGCGGGGGGGCCTTAGAGCAGTACTTC
>TRBV5-5|-|TRBJ2-5|TRBD2
CASRFETSVETQYF
TGTGCCAGCAGATTCGAGACTAGCGTAGAGACCCAGTACTTC
>TRBV6-5|once|TRBJ1-1|-
CASNRRPTEAFF
TGTGCCAGCAACAGACGGCCCACTGAAGCTTTCTTT
>TRBV12-2|-|TRBJ1-6|-
CASRFWSGRDSPLHF
TGTGCAAGTCGCTTTTGGTCAGGGCGCGATTCACCCCTCCACTTT
>TRBV13|-|TRBJ2-5|-
CASSSTAGGETQYF
TGTGCCAGCAGCTCGACCGCGGGCGGTGAGACCCAGTACTTC
>TRBV5-1|-|TRBJ2-2|TRBD1
CASSSPTGMGGELFF
TGCGCCAGCAGCTCACCGACAGGGATGGGCGGGGAGCTGTTTTTT
>TRBV5-1|-|TRBJ1-1|-
CASSVRVGNTEAFF
TGCGCCAGCAGCGTCCGGGTGGGGAACACTGAAGCTTTCTTT
>TRBV6-6|-|TRBJ2-2|-
CASSRAGVGELFF
TGTGCCAGCAGTAGGGCAGGGGTCGGGGAGCTGTTTTTT
>TRBV9|-|TRBJ1-1|-
CASSIHPEGTEAFF
TGTGCCAGCAGTATTCATCCGGAGGGCACTGAAGCTTTCTTT
>TRBV7-2|-|TRBJ2-5|TRBD2
CASSSSGAFQETQYF
TGTGCCAGCAGCTCTAGCGGGGCTTTCCAAGAGACCCAGTACTTC
>TRBV10-2|-|TRBJ1-2|TRBD1
CASSPRMRTGYGYTF
TGCGCCAGCAGCCCGCGTATGAGGACAGGCTATGGCTACACCTTC
>TRBV12-3/TRBV12-4|once|TRBJ2-5|-
CASRGAGKETQYF
TGTGCCAGCAGGGGGGCAGGGAAAGAGACCCAGTACTTC
>TRBV7-2|-|TRBJ1-6|TRBD1
CASSSRDRGNSPLHF
TGTGCCAGCAGCTCAAGGGACAGGGGGAATTCACCCCTCCACTTT
>TRBV6-5|-|TRBJ2-2|-
CASSSEPSNTGELFF
TGTGCCAGCAGTTCCGAGCCATCAAACACCGGGGAGCTGTTTTTT
>TRBV30|-|TRBJ1-5|-
CAWSGGDAQPQHF
TGTGCCTGGAGTGGGGGGGATGCTCAGCCCCAGCATTTT
>TRBV2|-|TRBJ1-1|-
CASSGEGWTEAFF
TGTGCCAGCAGTGGGGAGGGGTGGACTGAAGCTTTCTTT
>TRBV2|-|TRBJ1-1|-
CASTPGSQPEAFF
TGTGCCAGCACCCCGGGAAGCCAACCTGAAGCTTTCTTT
>TRBV7-8|-|TRBJ1-3|-
CASSSGHSASGNTIYF
TGTGCCAGCAGCTCTGGACACTCCGCCTCTGGAAACACCATATATTTT
>TRBV14|-|TRBJ1-6|-
CASSQTGSYNSPLHF
TGTGCCAGCAGCCAAACAGGCTCATATAATTCACCCCTCCACTTT
>TRBV19|few|TRBJ1-2|TRBD1
CASSIARDRGQGYGYTF
TGTGCCAGTAGTATCGCCCGGGACAGGGGGCAGGGCTATGGCTACACCTTC
>TRBV4-2|-|TRBJ1-2|-
CASSQDWNSLPTDNYGYTF
TGTGCCAGCAGCCAAGATTGGAACAGCCTCCCTACAGATAACTATGGCTACACCTTC
>TRBV7-9|-|TRBJ2-7|-
CASSLLGDEQYF
TGTGCCAGCAGCTTATTAGGGGACGAGCAGTACTTC
>TRBV20-1|few|TRBJ1-5|-
CSASVSAGSNQPQHF
TGCAGTGCTAGTGTGTCGGCGGGTAGCAATCAGCCCCAGCATTTT
>TRBV4-1|-|TRBJ1-6|-
CASSHAGNSPLHF
TGCGCCAGCAGCCATGCAGGGAATTCACCCCTCCACTTT
>TRBV2|once|TRBJ1-2|-
CASSEAGQGRGGGYTF
TGTGCCAGCAGTGAAGCGGGGCAGGGGAGGGGAGGAGGCTACACCTTC
>TRBV6-5|once|TRBJ1-2|-
CASSYSLGRGYGYTF
TGTGCCAGCAGTTACTCTTTGGGAAGGGGCTATGGCTACACCTTC
>TRBV7-2|-|TRBJ2-1|-
CASSAVRAEQFF
TGTGCCAGCAGCGCAGTGCGGGCTGAGCAGTTCTTC
>TRBV3-1/TRBV3-2|few|TRBJ1-5|TRBD1
CASSRQGSNQPQHF
TGTGCCAGCAGCCGACAGGGGAGCAATCAGCCCCAGCATTTT
>TRBV7-3|once|TRBJ2-1|-
CASSLTSEAYNEQFF
TGTGCCAGCAGCTTAACAAGCGAGGCCTACAATGAGCAGTTCTTC
>TRBV28|-|TRBJ2-4|-
CASSLAGLAKNIQYF
TGTGCCAGCAGTTTGGCAGGGTTGGCCAAAAACATTCAGTACTTC
>TRBV9|-|TRBJ2-1|-
CASSVAEASYNEQFF
TGTGCCAGCAGCGTAGCTGAGGCTTCCTACAATGAGCAGTTCTTC
>TRBV20-1|-|TRBJ1-1|-
CSARGGEAFF
TGCAGTGCTAGGGGGGGGGAAGCTTTCTTT
>TRBV4-2|-|TRBJ2-1|TRBD2
CASSQSRGANEQFF
TGTGCCAGCAGCCAATCGCGGGGGGCCAATGAGCAGTTCTTC
>TRBV3-1/TRBV3-2|-|TRBJ1-2|-
CASSQGHQNYGYTF
TGTGCCAGCAGCCAAGGACACCAGAACTATGGCTACACCTTC
>TRBV5-1|-|TRBJ2-7|-
CASSPSTLEGYEQYF
TGCGCCAGCAGCCCCTCTACCCTGGAGGGCTACGAGCAGTACTTC
>TRBV7-9|-|TRBJ1-1|TRBD1
CASRLGQGATKAFF
TGTGCCAGCAGACTTGGACAGGGGGCGACCAAAGCTTTCTTT
>TRBV28|-|TRBJ2-7|TRBD2
CASEGGGPHYEQYF
TGTGCCAGCGAAGGCGGGGGGCCACACTACGAGCAGTACTTC
>TRBV7-9|-|TRBJ1-6|-
CASRAITSPLHF
TGTGCCAGCAGGGCCATTACCTCACCCCTCCACTTT
>TRBV5-6|-|TRBJ1-1|TRBD1
CASSYRDRNTEAFF
TGTGCCAGCAGCTACCGGGACAGAAACACTGAAGCTTTCTTT
>TRBV4-2|-|TRBJ2-5|TRBD2
CASSQESGGVLETQYF
TGTGCCAGCAGCCAAGAAAGCGGGGGGGTGTTGGAGACCCAGTACTTC
>TRBV7-9|-|TRBJ1-5|-
CASSPLLGRSNQPQHF
TGTGCCAGCAGCCCACTTCTGGGGAGAAGCAATCAGCCCCAGCATTTT
>TRBV19|-|TRBJ1-3|-
CASTPTGRSGNTIYF
TGTGCCAGTACCCCGACAGGCCGCTCTGGAAACACCATATATTTT
>TRBV6-5|-|TRBJ2-1|-
CASSYSRSYEQFF
TGTGCCAGCAGTTACTCGAGAAGTTATGAGCAGTTCTTC
>TRBV13|-|TRBJ1-2|TRBD1
CASSLMWGTGGYTF
TGTGCCAGCAGCCTAATGTGGGGGACAGGAGGCTACACCTTC
>TRBV3-1/TRBV3-2|-|TRBJ2-7|TRBD1
CASSPGQGTYEQYF
TGTGCCAGCAGCCCGGGACAGGGGACCTACGAGCAGTACTTC
>TRBV12-3/TRBV12-4|-|TRBJ2-7|-
CASSLQGREQYF
TGTGCCAGCAGTTTACAGGGGCGTGAGCAGTACTTC
>TRBV19|-|TRBJ2-3|TRBD2
CASSPIRLAGGGTDTQYF
TGTGCCAGTAGCCCTATCAGGCTAGCGGGGGGCGGCACAGATACGCAGTATTTT
>TRBV2|-|TRBJ1-1|TRBD1
CASSQGQRLNTEAFF
TGTGCCAGCAGCCAGGGACAGAGATTGAACACTGAAGCTTTCTTT
>TRBV6-2/TRBV6-3|-|TRBJ1-5|-
CASSLGGSNQPQHF
TGTGCCAGCAGCTTGGGGGGTAGCAATCAGCCCCAGCATTTT
>TRBV10-3|-|TRBJ2-7|-
CAISVSVGGQYYEQYF
TGTGCCATCAGTGTCTCGGTCGGGGGACAGTACTACGAGCAGTACTTC
>TRBV28|-|TRBJ2-7|TRBD2
CASSSQLLLPGPDTGTSPYEQYF
TGTGCCAGCAGTTCCCAGCTACTCCTCCCGGGCCCTGACACCGGGACTAGCCCCTACGAGCAGTACTTC
>TRBV6-5|-|TRBJ1-4|TRBD1
CASTGQNNEKLFF
TGTGCCAGCACGGGACAGAATAATGAAAAACTGTTTTTT
>TRBV4-3|-|TRBJ2-1|TRBD2
CASSRAGATYNEQFF
TGCGCCAGCAGCCGAGCGGGGGCTACCTACAATGAGCAGTTCTTC
>TRBV5-1|once|TRBJ2-1|TRBD2
CASSLGAGGPGNEQFF
TGCGCCAGCAGCTTGGGGGCGGGGGGGCCGGGGAATGAGCAGTTCTTC
>TRBV7-2|-|TRBJ1-1|-
CASSFKPGHLNTEAFF
TGTGCCAGCAGCTTTAAGCCGGGACACTTAAACACTGAAGCTTTCTTT
>TRBV27|-|TRBJ2-1|-
CASSRRTPRSSYNEQFF
TGTGCCAGCAGTCGAAGGACACCTAGGAGCTCCTACAATGAGCAGTTCTTC
>TRBV2|-|TRBJ1-1|-
CASSVNGLNTEAFF
TGTGCCAGCAGTGTAAACGGGTTGAACACTGAAGCTTTCTTT